This T cell receptor (beta chain) was observed in a study of T cells after yellow fever vaccination. Study overall: It was SMART-Seq v4 Ultra Low Input that prepared the fractions with low cell numbers.

Points from the study as a whole: A faster peak, day 5 versus 15, was reached by the weaker secondary response. Contaminants from the bulk population, in the form of abundant clonotypes, could be found in FACS-sorted repertoires.

TCRdb reprocessed the 5' RACE reads via MiXCR and lists one record per CDR3 protein. This repertoire shows 200,000 to 300,000 distinct CDR3 sequences, 6.9% found once; its top ten account for roughly 0.9%. The CDR3 length is 13 residues. CDR1 and CDR2 from the germline V gene are DFQATT and SNEGSKA (reference sequence). Trimming stripped 2 bases from V and 4 bases from J, with 12 bases between. This clonotype came up many times. Its antigen remains unknown. This TCR was sampled from a young man who received the YFV17D yellow fever vaccine. This sample comprised CD4+ T cells sorted from PBMCs, obtained 15 days after the yellow fever booster vaccination. The rearrangement uses TRBV20-1 and TRBJ2-7, with a tentative D call TRBD2 (6 bases). CDR3 bases: TGCAGTGCTAGACGGCCGGGGACTTACGAGCAGTACTTC. This encodes CSARRPGTYEQYF.